These T cell receptor beta chains were read from a single sample in a study of cytomegalovirus exposure and HLA in healthy donors. Sequenced by immunoSEQ multiplex PCR; TCRdb stores in-frame clones only, minus some. The sample shows roughly 160,000 clones, approximately 78% of them seen only once. The specimen sequenced was PBMCs. All receptors derive from a male donor in good health and CMV-seronegative. Each CDR3 is given with its conserved first and last residue. Each record gives: V gene, J gene, CDR3 length, clone size, D gene, CDR3 protein, CDR3 DNA. The D gene is left open where the match is weak. Not every row has a clone size; where given, it reads once, few, many or a size class.

TRBV7-2	TRBJ2-1	16	NA	NA	CASSLAGDPSYNEQFF	TGTGCCAGCAGCTTAGCGGGAGACCCCTCCTACAATGAGCAGTTCTTC
TRBV10-2	TRBJ1-4	14	NA	NA	CASSFQGPNEKLFF	TGCGCCAGCAGTTTTCAGGGGCCTAATGAAAAACTGTTTTTT
TRBV5-4	TRBJ2-7	13	NA	TRBD1	CASRSGTGGEQYF	TGTGCCAGCAGGTCCGGGACAGGGGGCGAGCAGTACTTC
TRBV27	TRBJ1-2	11	NA	NA	CAASGAGGYTF	TGTGCCGCCTCAGGGGCGGGTGGCTACACCTTC
TRBV10-2	TRBJ2-2	19	NA	TRBD1	CASSELNPPGTGTTGELFF	TGCGCCAGCAGTGAGCTGAATCCGCCGGGGACAGGGACCACCGGGGAGCTGTTTTTT
TRBV28	TRBJ2-7	14	NA	NA	CASSSGGPPYEQYF	TGTGCCAGCAGTTCCGGGGGGCCCCCCTACGAGCAGTACTTC
TRBV28	TRBJ1-5	14	few	TRBD1	CASSITGGNQPQHF	TGTGCCAGCAGTATTACAGGGGGCAATCAGCCCCAGCATTTT
TRBV5-1	TRBJ2-3	15	NA	TRBD2	CASSLVAGGLDTQYF	TGCGCCAGCAGCTTGGTGGCGGGAGGATTAGATACGCAGTATTTT
TRBV7-9	TRBJ2-5	13	once	NA	CASSLRTNYQQYF	TGTGCCAGCAGCTTAAGGACAAACTATCAGCAGTACTTC
TRBV28	TRBJ2-7	14	NA	NA	CASRPQGTPYEQYF	TGTGCCAGCAGACCACAGGGGACTCCCTACGAGCAGTACTTC
TRBV7-9	TRBJ2-1	16	NA	TRBD2	CASSIRTGTSGNEQFF	TGTGCCAGCAGCATTCGAACCGGGACTAGCGGCAATGAGCAGTTCTTC
TRBV5-8	TRBJ2-7	15	NA	TRBD2	CASQTSGGAAYEQYF	TGTGCCAGCCAGACTAGCGGGGGGGCGGCCTACGAGCAGTACTTC
TRBV5-1	TRBJ2-2	15	NA	TRBD1	CASSLAGTGSGELFF	TGCGCCAGCAGCTTGGCCGGGACAGGTTCCGGGGAGCTGTTTTTT
TRBV19	TRBJ2-6	18	once	NA	CASSILGKGNSGANVLTF	TGTGCCAGTAGTATCCTTGGAAAGGGGAACTCTGGGGCCAACGTCCTGACTTTC
TRBV5-1	TRBJ2-7	13	NA	NA	CASSLERGGEQYF	TGCGCCAGCAGCTTGGAGCGAGGTGGGGAGCAGTACTTC
TRBV5-4	TRBJ1-1	14	few	NA	CASSLVQGHTEAFF	TGTGCCAGCAGCTTGGTGCAGGGGCACACTGAAGCTTTCTTT
TRBV27	TRBJ2-2	15	NA	TRBD1	CASSLRQGVFGELFF	TGTGCCAGCAGTTTGAGGCAGGGGGTGTTCGGGGAGCTGTTTTTT
TRBV30	TRBJ1-2	16	once	TRBD1	CAWWKRTGALYYGYTF	TGTGCCTGGTGGAAGAGGACAGGGGCTCTTTACTATGGCTACACCTTC
TRBV25-1	TRBJ1-4	15	NA	TRBD1	CASSEYRQGDEKLFF	TGTGCCAGCAGTGAATATAGACAGGGTGACGAAAAACTGTTTTTT
TRBV5-1	TRBJ2-7	15	NA	NA	CASSLAEGVSYEQYF	TGCGCCAGCAGCTTGGCCGAGGGCGTATCCTACGAGCAGTACTTC
TRBV27	TRBJ2-7	13	NA	NA	CASSLRVSYEQYF	TGTGCCAGCAGTCTCAGGGTCTCCTACGAGCAGTACTTC
TRBV4-2	TRBJ2-3	16	NA	TRBD1	CASSHEDRVGTDTQYF	TGTGCCAGCAGCCACGAGGACAGGGTCGGCACAGATACGCAGTATTTT
TRBV4-2	TRBJ2-3	17	NA	TRBD2	CASSQEVTGGGTDTQYF	TGTGCCAGCAGCCAAGAGGTGACGGGGGGAGGAACAGATACGCAGTATTTT